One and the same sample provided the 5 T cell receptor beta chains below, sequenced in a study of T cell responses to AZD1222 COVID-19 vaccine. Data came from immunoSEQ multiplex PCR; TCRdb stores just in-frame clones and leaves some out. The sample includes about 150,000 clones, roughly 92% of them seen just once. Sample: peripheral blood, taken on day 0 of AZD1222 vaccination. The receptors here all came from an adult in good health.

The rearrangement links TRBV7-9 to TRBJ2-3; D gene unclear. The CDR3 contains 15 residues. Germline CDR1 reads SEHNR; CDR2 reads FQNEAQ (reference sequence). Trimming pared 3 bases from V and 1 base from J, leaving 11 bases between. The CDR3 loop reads CASSFWNSGTDTQYF. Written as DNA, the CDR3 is TGTGCCAGCAGCTTTTGGAACAGTGGCACAGATACGCAGTATTTT. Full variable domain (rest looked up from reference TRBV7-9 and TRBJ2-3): DTGVSQNPRHKITKRGQNVTFRCDPISEHNRLYWYRQTLGQGPEFLTYFQNEAQLEKSRLLSDRFSAERPKGSFSTLEIQRTEQGDSAMYLCASSFWNSGTDTQYFGPGTRLTVL.

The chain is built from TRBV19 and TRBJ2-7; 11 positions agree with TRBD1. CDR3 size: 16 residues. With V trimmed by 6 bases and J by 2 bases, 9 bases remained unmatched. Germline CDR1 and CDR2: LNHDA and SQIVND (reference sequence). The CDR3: CASSRGQGAPTYEQYF. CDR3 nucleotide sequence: TGTGCCAGTAGCCGAGGACAGGGGGCCCCTACCTACGAGCAGTACTTC.

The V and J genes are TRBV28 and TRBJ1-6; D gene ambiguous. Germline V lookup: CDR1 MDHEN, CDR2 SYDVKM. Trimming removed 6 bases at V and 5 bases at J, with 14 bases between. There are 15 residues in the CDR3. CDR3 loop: CASRTRGSDNSPLHF. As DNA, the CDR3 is TGTGCCAGCAGGACCAGAGGGAGCGATAATTCACCCCTCCACTTT.

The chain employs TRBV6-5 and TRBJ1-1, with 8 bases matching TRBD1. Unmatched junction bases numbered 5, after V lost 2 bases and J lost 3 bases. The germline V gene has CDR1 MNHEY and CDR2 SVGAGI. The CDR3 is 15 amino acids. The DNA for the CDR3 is TGTGCCAGCAGTTACCCCCAGGGGGCGCACACTGAAGCTTTCTTT. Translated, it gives CASSYPQGAHTEAFF.

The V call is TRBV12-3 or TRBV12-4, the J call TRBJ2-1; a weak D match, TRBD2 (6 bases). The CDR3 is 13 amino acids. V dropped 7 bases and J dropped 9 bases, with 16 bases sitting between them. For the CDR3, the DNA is TGTGCCAGCACCGGACTACTGGCCTTTGAGCAGTTCTTC. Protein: CASTGLLAFEQFF.